The entry that follows covers one T cell receptor (beta chain) sequence. CDR1 is LNHDA and CDR2 is SQIVND in the germline V gene (reference sequence). Losses at the gene ends were 5 bases for V and 2 bases for J; bases not matched to a gene: 2. The CDR3 is 15 residues long. Here immunoSEQ multiplex PCR was the method, and the copy in TCRdb shows in-frame clones only, minus some. The sample carries some 100,000 clones, around 87% recorded once. This specimen belongs to a study of T cell responses to AZD1222 COVID-19 vaccine. The sample here was peripheral blood, taken 28 days after the second AZD1222 dose. The origin of this receptor is an adult who received the AZD1222 COVID-19 vaccine. The V call is TRBV19, the J call TRBJ2-1; TRBD2 aligns across 11 bases. Written as DNA, the CDR3 is TGTGCCAGTAGTGGGACTAGCGGTACCTACAATGAGCAGTTCTTC. This codes for CASSGTSGTYNEQFF.